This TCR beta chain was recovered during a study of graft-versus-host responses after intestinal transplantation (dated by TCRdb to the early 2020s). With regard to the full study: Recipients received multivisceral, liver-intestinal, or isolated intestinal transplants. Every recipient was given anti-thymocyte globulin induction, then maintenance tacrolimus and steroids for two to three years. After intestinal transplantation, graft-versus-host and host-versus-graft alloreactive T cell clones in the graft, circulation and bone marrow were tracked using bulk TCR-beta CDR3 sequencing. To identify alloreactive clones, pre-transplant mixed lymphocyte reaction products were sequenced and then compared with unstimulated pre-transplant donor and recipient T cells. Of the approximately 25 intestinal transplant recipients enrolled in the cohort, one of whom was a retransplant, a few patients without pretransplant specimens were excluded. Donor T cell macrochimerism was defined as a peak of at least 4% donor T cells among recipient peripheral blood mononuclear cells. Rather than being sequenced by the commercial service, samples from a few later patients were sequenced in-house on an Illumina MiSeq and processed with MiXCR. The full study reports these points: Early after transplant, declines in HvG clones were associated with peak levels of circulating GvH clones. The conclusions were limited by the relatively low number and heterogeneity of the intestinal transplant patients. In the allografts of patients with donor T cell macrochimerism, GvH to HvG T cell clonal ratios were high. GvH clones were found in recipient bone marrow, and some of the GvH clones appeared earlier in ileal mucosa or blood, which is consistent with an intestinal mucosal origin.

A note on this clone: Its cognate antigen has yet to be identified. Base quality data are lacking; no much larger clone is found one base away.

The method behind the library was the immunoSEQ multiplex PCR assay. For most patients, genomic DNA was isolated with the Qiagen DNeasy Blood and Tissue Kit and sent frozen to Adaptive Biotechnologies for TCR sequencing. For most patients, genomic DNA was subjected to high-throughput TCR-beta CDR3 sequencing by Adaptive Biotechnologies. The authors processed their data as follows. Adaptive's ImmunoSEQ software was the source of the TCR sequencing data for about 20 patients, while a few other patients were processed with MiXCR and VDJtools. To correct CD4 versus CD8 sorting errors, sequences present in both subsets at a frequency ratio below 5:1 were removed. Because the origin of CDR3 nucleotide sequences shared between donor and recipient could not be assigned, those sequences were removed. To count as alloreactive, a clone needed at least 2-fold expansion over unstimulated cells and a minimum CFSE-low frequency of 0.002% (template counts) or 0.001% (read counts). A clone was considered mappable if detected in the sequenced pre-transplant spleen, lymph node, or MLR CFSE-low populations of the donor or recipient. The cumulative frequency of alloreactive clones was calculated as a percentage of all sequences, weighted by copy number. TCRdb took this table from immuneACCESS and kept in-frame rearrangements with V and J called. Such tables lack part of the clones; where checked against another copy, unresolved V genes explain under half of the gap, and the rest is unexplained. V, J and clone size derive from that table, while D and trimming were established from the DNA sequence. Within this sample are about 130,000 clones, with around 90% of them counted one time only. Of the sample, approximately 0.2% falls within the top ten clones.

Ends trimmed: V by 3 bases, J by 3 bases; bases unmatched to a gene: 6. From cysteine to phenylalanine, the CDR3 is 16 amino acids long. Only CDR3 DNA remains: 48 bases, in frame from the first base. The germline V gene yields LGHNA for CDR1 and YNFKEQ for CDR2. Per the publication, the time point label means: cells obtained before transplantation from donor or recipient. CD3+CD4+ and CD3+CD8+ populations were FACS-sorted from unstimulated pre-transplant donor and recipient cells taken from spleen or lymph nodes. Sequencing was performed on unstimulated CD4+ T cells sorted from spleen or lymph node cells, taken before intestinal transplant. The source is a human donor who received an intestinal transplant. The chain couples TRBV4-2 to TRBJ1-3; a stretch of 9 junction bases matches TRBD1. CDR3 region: CASSHGQGLVGNTIYF. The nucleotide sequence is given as TGTGCCAGCAGCCACGGACAGGGGCTCGTTGGAAACACCATATATTTT.